The clone carrying this TCR beta chain was seen a few times. What it recognizes is unknown. This record belongs to a study of type 1 regulatory T cells. Study overall: An in vitro protocol generated T-allo10, a Tr1-enriched, alloantigen-specific CD4 T cell product. Study results and caveats: Compared with non-type 1 regulatory T cells, type 1 regulatory T cells showed a more restricted TCR repertoire.

Via MiXCR, TCRdb re-called the reads, giving one row per CDR3 protein. The profile shows tens of thousands of distinct CDR3 sequences, less than 25% of them singletons. This CDR3 comprises 12 residues. Germline assignment: CDR1 SGHDT and CDR2 YYEEEE. V lost 4 bases and J lost 5, with 10 bases in between. This chain joins TRBV5-6 and TRBJ2-7; no definite D call. The sequence came from a human donor in good health. Source material: cultured type 1 regulatory T (Tr1) cells, either the whole culture or a sorted fraction (not recorded which). CDR3 protein: CASSRVDHEQYF. The CDR3, as DNA: TGTGCCAGCAGCCGGGTGGACCACGAGCAGTACTTC. The full variable domain, with the rest looked up from reference TRBV5-6 and TRBJ2-7, is DAGVTQSPTHLIKTRGQQVTLRCSPKSGHDTVSWYQQALGQGPQFIFQYYEEEERQRGNFPDRFSGHQFPNYSSELNVNALLLGDSALYLCASSRVDHEQYFGPGTRLTVT.